This passage covers 21 T cell receptor beta chains from one sample sequenced in a study of blood T cell repertoires in COVID-19. The assay was immunoSEQ multiplex PCR, and TCRdb's table has in-frame clones only and misses some. The top ten clones hold about 4% of a sample with about 160,000 clones, 76% of them seen once. The source material was peripheral blood. Source of these receptors: a woman aged 80 or over with acute or convalescent COVID-19.

This rearrangement joins TRBV5-6 to TRBJ2-3; 16 bases fit TRBD2. CDR1 SGHDT and CDR2 YYEEEE come from the germline V gene. The CDR3 runs 19 residues. J was trimmed by 2 bases and V by 3 bases; bases with no gene match: 9. CDR3 in amino acids: CASSSPGLAGGFITDTQYF. The CDR3 DNA sequence: TGTGCCAGCAGCTCGCCGGGACTAGCGGGAGGGTTTATCACAGATACGCAGTATTTT.

The J gene is TRBJ1-2, the V gene TRBV6-6, with 9 bases identical to TRBD1. CDR3 length: 12 residues. Germline loops: CDR1 MNHNY, CDR2 SVGAGI (reference sequence). V shed 5 bases, J shed 14 bases, and the junction held 9 bases outside the gene matches. Here the CDR3 reads CASSQERTGETF. For the CDR3, the DNA is TGTGCCAGCAGTCAAGAAAGGACAGGGGAGACCTTC.

The rearrangement uses TRBV12-3 or TRBV12-4 and TRBJ2-3; D call uncertain. The germline V and J ends were trimmed by 3 bases and 6 bases, with 10 bases remaining between them. The CDR3 extends over 13 amino acids. The CDR3 DNA reads as TGTGCCAGCAGTTTTTATAAGCGTGATACGCAGTATTTT. Its protein is CASSFYKRDTQYF.

The CDR3 protein is CASSQGAYGYTF. The DNA for the CDR3 is TGTGCCAGCAGCCAAGGAGCCTATGGCTACACCTTC. The chain employs TRBV14 and TRBJ1-2, with unresolved D. This CDR3 comprises 12 residues. V lost 1 base, J lost 4 bases, and 4 bases lay in between. The germline CDR1 and CDR2 sequences are SGHDN and FVKESK.

This chain connects TRBV4-2 to TRBJ1-2; 8 nucleotides align to TRBD1. V gave up 1 base and J gave up 3 bases; unmatched junction bases: 4. CDR1 is LGHNA, CDR2 YNFKEQ, per germline. There are 15 residues in the CDR3. Here the CDR3 DNA reads TGTGCCAGCAGCCAAGGCAGGGGGCGCGACTATGGCTACACCTTC. Its translation is CASSQGRGRDYGYTF.

V and J are TRBV6-2 or TRBV6-3 and TRBJ2-7, with 7 bases identical to TRBD1. This CDR3 contains 17 residues. The V gene's germline CDR1 is MNHEY and CDR2 SVGEGT. J gave up 0 bases and V 2 bases, and 10 bases lay outside the gene matches. CDR3 sequence (DNA): TGTGCCAGCAGTTACGGGGGACAGTCAAGGGGCTCCTACGAGCAGTACTTC. Its protein product is CASSYGGQSRGSYEQYF.

V gene TRBV5-6 combines with J gene TRBJ2-2; no clear D. This CDR3 comprises 13 residues. Germline loops: CDR1 SGHDT, CDR2 YYEEEE. The V end was cut by 0 bases, the J end by 7 bases, with 7 bases between. The CDR3 region is CASSLGAGGELFF. CDR3 DNA: TGTGCCAGCAGCTTGGGGGCCGGCGGGGAGCTGTTTTTT.

The chain recombines TRBV30 with TRBJ1-5; 7 bases are a match to TRBD1. The length of the CDR3 is 17 residues. Germline CDR1 is GTSNPN and CDR2 is SVGIG (reference sequence). Unmatched junction bases numbered 15, after V lost 0 bases and J lost 7 bases. In DNA form, the CDR3 reads TGTGCCTGGAGTGTACGTCGGCGACAGGGTAGGGGGCAGCCCCAGCATTTT. Translation: CAWSVRRRQGRGQPQHF.

The chain is built from TRBV7-3 and TRBJ1-1, with 7 bases matching TRBD1. This CDR3 spans 14 amino acids. Germline V gene sequence: CDR1 SGHTA, CDR2 FQGTGA. The J segment lost 4 bases and the V segment lost 5 bases, leaving 7 bases of the junction unmatched. The CDR3 spells CASSPRQGATEAFF. CDR3 nucleotide sequence: TGTGCCAGCAGCCCGAGACAGGGAGCCACTGAAGCTTTCTTT.

The chain employs TRBV5-1 and TRBJ2-1, with TRBD2 identical over 9 bases. The length of the CDR3 is 15 residues. Looked up from germline, CDR1 is SGHRS and CDR2 is YFSETQ. The V segment lost 4 bases and the J segment 5 bases; nucleotides outside the gene matches: 7. CDR3 sequence reads: CASSELAGLNNEQFF. The CDR3 DNA sequence: TGCGCCAGCAGCGAGCTAGCGGGGTTGAACAATGAGCAGTTCTTC.

The chain recombines TRBV18 with TRBJ2-3; TRBD1 aligns across 8 bases. Germline CDR1 reads KGHSH; CDR2 reads LQKENI. This CDR3 is built from 14 residues. V lost 2 bases and J lost 4; bases outside the gene matches: 2. The CDR3 loop reads CASSPIQGADTQYF. The DNA of the CDR3 is TGTGCCAGCTCACCAATACAGGGGGCAGATACGCAGTATTTT.

This clone has just a few counts. The chain couples TRBV5-1 to TRBJ2-5, with D possibly TRBD1 on 6 matching bases. Trimming removed 5 bases at V and 2 bases at J, with 16 bases between. From germline, CDR1 is SGHRS and CDR2 YFSETQ. The CDR3 has 15 residues. The CDR3 protein is CASRVFGTKQETQYF. Written as DNA, the CDR3 is TGCGCCAGCAGGGTTTTCGGGACAAAACAAGAGACCCAGTACTTC. Full variable domain (missing parts from reference TRBV5-1 and TRBJ2-5): KAGVTQTPRYLIKTRGQQVTLSCSPISGHRSVSWYQQTPGQGLQFLFEYFSETQRNKGNFPGRFSGRQFSNSRSEMNVSTLELGDSALYLCASRVFGTKQETQYFGPGTRLLVL.

The DNA of the CDR3 is TGTGCCAGTACCGAGATGGGGGGTTTCAGGGTAGATACGCAGTATTTT. Translating it yields CASTEMGGFRVDTQYF. The chain couples TRBV19 to TRBJ2-3, with D possibly TRBD2 on 6 matching bases. Germline V gene sequence: CDR1 LNHDA, CDR2 SQIVND (reference sequence). The CDR3 has 16 residues. The ends were cut back, 7 bases at V and 5 bases at J, with 22 bases in the middle.

CDR3 nucleotides: TGTGCCAGCAGCCAAGTCAAGGACAGGGCGTTGGATTTTCTTTATGGCTACACCTTC. Amino acid sequence: CASSQVKDRALDFLYGYTF. The chain joins TRBV3-1 (or the pseudogene TRBV3-2) to TRBJ1-2, with 8 positions matching TRBD1. The junction had 18 bases not matched to a gene; V was cut back by 1 base and J by 5 bases. From germline, CDR1 is LGHDT and CDR2 YNNKEL (reference sequence). This CDR3 is 19 amino acids long.

This clone has at least ten counts. The V call is TRBV12-3 or TRBV12-4, the J call TRBJ1-5; D gene ambiguous. CDR3 length: 12 residues. V lost 3 bases and J 3 bases, leaving 3 bases between the germline ends. The CDR3 spells CASSFSNQPQHF. CDR3 coding DNA: TGTGCCAGCAGTTTCTCCAATCAGCCCCAGCATTTT.

The chain employs TRBV9 and TRBJ2-1; possibly TRBD1 for D (6 bases). This CDR3 contains 13 residues. The V end lost 4 bases, the J end lost 4 bases, and 9 bases lay between the germline ends. Germline CDR1 SGDLS, CDR2 YYNGEE. CDR3 bases: TGTGCCAGCAGCAAACAGGGATACAATGAGCAGTTCTTC. It specifies CASSKQGYNEQFF.

This chain joins TRBV27 and TRBJ1-2; TRBD1 aligns across 7 bases. Germline V gives CDR1 MNHEY, CDR2 SMNVEV (reference sequence). This CDR3 comprises 13 residues. The V gene end was trimmed by 6 bases and the J gene end by 3 bases; junction bases not matched to a gene: 4. The CDR3 reads CASRTGSYYGYTF. CDR3 DNA sequence: TGTGCCAGCAGGACAGGGTCTTACTATGGCTACACCTTC.

The V call is TRBV9, the J call TRBJ1-2; 8 bases are a match to TRBD1. J gave up 7 bases and V 0 bases, and 17 bases lay outside the gene matches. This CDR3 spans 18 amino acids. Germline V gene sequence: CDR1 SGDLS, CDR2 YYNGEE. DNA for the CDR3: TGTGCCAGCAGCGTAGCTAATTTTCCGGGACAGGAAAGGAGTGGCTACACCTTC. It encodes CASSVANFPGQERSGYTF.

The V gene is TRBV15, the J gene TRBJ2-7, with 9 bases aligning to TRBD1. This CDR3 has 16 residues. Trimming took 0 bases from V and 4 from J; bases not matched to a gene: 7. Germline CDR1 LNHNV, CDR2 YYDKDF (reference sequence). The CDR3 reads CATSRDRTGVGYEQYF. CDR3 DNA: TGTGCCACCAGCAGAGATAGGACAGGGGTAGGTTACGAGCAGTACTTC.

The chain recombines TRBV7-6 with TRBJ1-2, with 12 bases identical to TRBD1. This CDR3 has 18 residues. The junction had 14 bases not matched to a gene; V was cut back by 5 bases and J by 4 bases. CDR1 SGHVS and CDR2 FNYEAQ come from the germline V gene. The CDR3 region has the DNA TGTGCCAGCAGCCCTGGGGGGACAGGGGGCGGTACCCCCTATGGCTACACCTTC. Encoded protein: CASSPGGTGGGTPYGYTF. The variable domain in full, completed from reference TRBV7-6 and TRBJ1-2, reads GAGVSQSPRYKVTKRGQDVALRCDPISGHVSLYWYRQALGQGPEFLTYFNYEAQQDKSGLPNDRFSAERPEGSISTLTIQRTEQRDSAMYRCASSPGGTGGGTPYGYTFGSGTRLTVV.

This sequence joins TRBV12-3 or TRBV12-4 and TRBJ2-7; D remains ambiguous. The CDR3 has 12 amino acids. Trimming stripped 6 bases from V and 0 bases from J, with 6 bases between. The CDR3 loop is CASRRSSYEQYF. CDR3 bases: TGTGCCAGCAGACGGAGCTCCTACGAGCAGTACTTC.